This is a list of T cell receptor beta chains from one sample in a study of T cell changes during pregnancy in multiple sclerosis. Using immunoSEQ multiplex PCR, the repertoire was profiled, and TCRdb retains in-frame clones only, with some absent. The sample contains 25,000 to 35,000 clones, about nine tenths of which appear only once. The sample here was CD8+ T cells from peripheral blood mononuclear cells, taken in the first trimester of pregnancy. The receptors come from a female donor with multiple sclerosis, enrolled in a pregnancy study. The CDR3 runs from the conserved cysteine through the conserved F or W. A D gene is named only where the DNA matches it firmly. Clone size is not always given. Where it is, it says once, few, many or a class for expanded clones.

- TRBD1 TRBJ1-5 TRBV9 CASSVQGAGQPQHF TGTGCCAGCAGCGTACAGGGGGCTGGTCAGCCCCAGCATTTT
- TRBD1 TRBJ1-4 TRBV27 CASRQGASNEKLFF TGTGCCAGCAGACAGGGGGCAAGCAATGAAAAACTGTTTTTT
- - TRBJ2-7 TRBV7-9 CASSSPRKQYEQYF TGTGCCAGCAGCTCGCCTAGAAAACAATACGAGCAGTACTTC
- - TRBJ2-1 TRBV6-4 CASSDSGEGNEQFF TGTGCCAGCAGTGACTCTGGCGAGGGCAATGAGCAGTTCTTC
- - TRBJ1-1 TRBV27 CASSLTWGGNTEAFF TGTGCCAGCAGTTTAACTTGGGGGGGGAACACTGAAGCTTTCTTT
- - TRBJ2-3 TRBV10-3 CAISSALGATGDTQYF TGTGCCATCAGTTCCGCCTTGGGGGCCACGGGAGATACGCAGTATTTT
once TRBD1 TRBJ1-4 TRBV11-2 CASSPHPGQVDEKLFF TGTGCCAGCAGCCCCCACCCGGGACAGGTGGATGAAAAACTGTTTTTT
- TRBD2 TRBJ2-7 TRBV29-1 CSGRTSGYEQYF TGCAGCGGGAGGACTAGCGGTTACGAGCAGTACTTC
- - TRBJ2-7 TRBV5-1 CASSVGEGGYEQYF TGCGCCAGCAGCGTAGGGGAAGGGGGCTACGAGCAGTACTTC
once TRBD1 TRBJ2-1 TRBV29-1 CSVDPELLPGQVYNEQFF TGCAGCGTTGACCCTGAATTACTTCCGGGACAGGTTTACAATGAGCAGTTCTTC
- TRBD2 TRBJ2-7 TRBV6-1 CASSVAAGGLRSEQYF TGTGCCAGCAGTGTGGCAGCGGGAGGGCTACGGTCCGAGCAGTACTTC
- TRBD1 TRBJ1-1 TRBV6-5 CASSYKGAGNTEAFF TGTGCCAGCAGTTACAAGGGGGCTGGTAACACTGAAGCTTTCTTT
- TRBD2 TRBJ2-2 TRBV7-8 CASSLYLIGTTNTGELFF TGTGCCAGCAGCCTCTATCTAATCGGGACTACGAACACCGGGGAGCTGTTTTTT
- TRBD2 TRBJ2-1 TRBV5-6 CASSLGFVAGVPNEQFF TGTGCCAGCAGCTTGGGATTTGTAGCGGGAGTCCCCAATGAGCAGTTCTTC
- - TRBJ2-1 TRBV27 CASSGRRGVFYNEQFF TGTGCCAGCAGTGGGAGGCGCGGGGTATTCTACAATGAGCAGTTCTTC
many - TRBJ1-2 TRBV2 CASKLRLDGYTF TGTGCCAGCAAACTCCGACTGGATGGCTACACCTTC
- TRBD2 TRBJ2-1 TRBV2 CASSGGLAPTEQFF TGTGCCAGCAGCGGCGGACTAGCCCCTACTGAGCAGTTCTTC
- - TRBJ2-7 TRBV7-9 CASSMTGRDEQYF TGTGCCAGCAGCATGACAGGACGGGACGAGCAGTACTTC
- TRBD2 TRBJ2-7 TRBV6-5 CASSQSGSGEQYF TGTGCCAGCAGTCAAAGCGGGAGCGGCGAGCAGTACTTC
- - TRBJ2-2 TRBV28 CASSRTETANTGELFF TGTGCCAGCAGCCGAACTGAGACAGCGAACACCGGGGAGCTGTTTTTT
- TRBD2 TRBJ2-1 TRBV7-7 CASSPTPSGSYNEQFF TGTGCTAGCAGTCCAACCCCTAGCGGGAGTTACAATGAGCAGTTCTTC
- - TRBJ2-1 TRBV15 CATSRGTGGAYNEQFF TGTGCCACCAGCAGAGGAACAGGGGGGGCCTACAATGAGCAGTTCTTC
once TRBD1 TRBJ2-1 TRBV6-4 CASSEKTGGSYNEQFF TGTGCCAGCAGTGAAAAGACAGGGGGCTCCTACAATGAGCAGTTCTTC
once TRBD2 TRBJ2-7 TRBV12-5 CASGLPLGLAYEQYF TGTGCTAGTGGTTTACCCCTGGGACTAGCGTACGAGCAGTACTTC
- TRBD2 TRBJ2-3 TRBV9 CASSVGTSGTDTQYF TGTGCCAGCAGCGTAGGTACTAGCGGCACAGATACGCAGTATTTT
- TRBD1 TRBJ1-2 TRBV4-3 CASSHIGQDGNYGYTF TGCGCCAGCAGCCATATAGGACAGGACGGTAACTATGGCTACACCTTC
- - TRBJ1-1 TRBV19 CASTAGLEAFF TGTGCCAGTACGGCAGGCCTTGAAGCTTTCTTT
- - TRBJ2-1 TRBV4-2 CASSQDGSDYNEQFF TGTGCCAGCAGCCAAGATGGCAGCGATTACAATGAGCAGTTCTTC
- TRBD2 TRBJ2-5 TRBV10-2 CASSEPRTSGETQYF TGCGCCAGCAGTGAGCCCCGGACTAGCGGGGAGACCCAGTACTTC
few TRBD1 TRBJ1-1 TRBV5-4 CASSLRGQGPNTEAFF TGTGCCAGCAGCTTGAGGGGACAGGGACCGAACACTGAAGCTTTCTTT
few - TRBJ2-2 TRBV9 CASSVARSGSHSRAGELFF TGTGCCAGCAGCGTAGCGAGGTCCGGGTCCCATTCCAGGGCCGGGGAGCTGTTTTTT
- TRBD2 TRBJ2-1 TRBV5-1 CASSPWTSGRAQEQFF TGCGCCAGCAGCCCTTGGACTAGCGGGAGAGCGCAGGAGCAGTTCTTC
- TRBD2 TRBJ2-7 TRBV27 CASSSRLAGDEQYF TGTGCCAGCAGTTCACGACTAGCGGGAGACGAGCAGTACTTC
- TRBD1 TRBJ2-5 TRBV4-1 CASSRRQGEETQYF TGCGCCAGCAGCCGCAGACAGGGGGAAGAGACCCAGTACTTC
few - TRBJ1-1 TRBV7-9 CASSFPGNTEAFF TGTGCCAGCAGCTTTCCGGGGAACACTGAAGCTTTCTTT
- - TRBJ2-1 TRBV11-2 CASSFLLGVSPNEQFF TGTGCCAGCAGCTTTCTCCTAGGGGTTTCCCCCAATGAGCAGTTCTTC
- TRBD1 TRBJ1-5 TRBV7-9 CASSRTGEPNQPQHF TGTGCCAGCAGTCGTACAGGGGAACCTAATCAGCCCCAGCATTTT